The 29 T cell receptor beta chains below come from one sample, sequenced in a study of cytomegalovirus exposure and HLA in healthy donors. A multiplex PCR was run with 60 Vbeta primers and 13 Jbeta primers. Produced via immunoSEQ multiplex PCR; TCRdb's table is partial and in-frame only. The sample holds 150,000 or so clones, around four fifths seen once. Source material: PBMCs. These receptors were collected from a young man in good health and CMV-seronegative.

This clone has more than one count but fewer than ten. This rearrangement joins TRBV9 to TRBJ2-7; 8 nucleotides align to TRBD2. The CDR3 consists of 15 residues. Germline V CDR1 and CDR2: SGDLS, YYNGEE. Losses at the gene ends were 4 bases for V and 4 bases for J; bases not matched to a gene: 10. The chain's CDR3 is CASSPTGGAGYEQYF. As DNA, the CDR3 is TGTGCCAGCAGCCCTACGGGGGGGGCGGGGTACGAGCAGTACTTC.

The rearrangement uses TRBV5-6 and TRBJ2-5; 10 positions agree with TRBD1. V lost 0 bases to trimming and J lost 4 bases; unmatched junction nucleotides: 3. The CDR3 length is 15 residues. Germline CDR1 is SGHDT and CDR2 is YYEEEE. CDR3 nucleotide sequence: TGTGCCAGCAGCTTGGTGGACAGGGGGGGAGAGACCCAGTACTTC. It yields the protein CASSLVDRGGETQYF.

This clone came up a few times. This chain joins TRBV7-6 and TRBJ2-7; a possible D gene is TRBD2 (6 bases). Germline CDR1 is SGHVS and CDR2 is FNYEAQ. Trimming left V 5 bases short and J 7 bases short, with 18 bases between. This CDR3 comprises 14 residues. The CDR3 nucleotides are TGTGCCAGCAGCCCCCGAGGGTGGGCGGGGGAGCAGTACTTC. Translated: CASSPRGWAGEQYF. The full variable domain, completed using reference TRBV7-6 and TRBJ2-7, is GAGVSQSPRYKVTKRGQDVALRCDPISGHVSLYWYRQALGQGPEFLTYFNYEAQQDKSGLPNDRFSAERPEGSISTLTIQRTEQRDSAMYRCASSPRGWAGEQYFGPGTRLTVT.

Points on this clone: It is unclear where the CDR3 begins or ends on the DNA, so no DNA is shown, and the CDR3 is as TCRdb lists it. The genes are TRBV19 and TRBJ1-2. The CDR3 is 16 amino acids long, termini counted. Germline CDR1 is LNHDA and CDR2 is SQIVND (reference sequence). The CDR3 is CASSPRRAGIAYGYTF.

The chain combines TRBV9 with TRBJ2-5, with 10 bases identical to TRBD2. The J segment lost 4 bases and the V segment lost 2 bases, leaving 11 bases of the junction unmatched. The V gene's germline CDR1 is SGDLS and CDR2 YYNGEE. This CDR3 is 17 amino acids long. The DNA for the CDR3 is TGTGCCAGCAGCGTTTTCCCCGGGACTAGCGATGGAGAGACCCAGTACTTC. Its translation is CASSVFPGTSDGETQYF.

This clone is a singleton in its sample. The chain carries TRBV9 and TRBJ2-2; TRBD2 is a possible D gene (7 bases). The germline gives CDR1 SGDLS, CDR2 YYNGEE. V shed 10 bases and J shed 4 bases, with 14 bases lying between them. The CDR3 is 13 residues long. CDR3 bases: TGTGCCGCAGGGAGGGGGGGCACCGGGGAGCTGTTTTTT. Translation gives CAAGRGGTGELFF.

The CDR3 region is CASKTRGAGELFF. The CDR3 DNA is TGTGCCAGTAAGACCCGGGGAGCCGGGGAGCTGTTTTTT. The J gene is TRBJ2-2, the V gene TRBV19, with a weak D call TRBD2 (5 bases). The V gene's germline CDR1 is LNHDA and CDR2 SQIVND (reference sequence). Trimming stripped 7 bases from V and 6 bases from J, with 12 bases between. This CDR3 is built from 13 residues.

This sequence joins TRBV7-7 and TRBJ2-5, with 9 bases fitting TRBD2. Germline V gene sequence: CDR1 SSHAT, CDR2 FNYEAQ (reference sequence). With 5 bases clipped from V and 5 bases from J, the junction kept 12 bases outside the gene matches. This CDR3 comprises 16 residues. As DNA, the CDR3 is TGTGCCAGCAGCCCCATAGCGGGAGTTTTAGCGGAGACCCAGTACTTC. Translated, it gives CASSPIAGVLAETQYF.

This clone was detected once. CDR3 sequence: CASRATGAGYGYTF. The DNA of the CDR3 is TGTGCCAGCAGGGCGACAGGGGCAGGGTATGGCTACACCTTC. The J gene is TRBJ1-2, the V gene TRBV5-8; 8 bases fit TRBD1. The germline gives CDR1 SGHTS, CDR2 YDEGEE. The CDR3 runs 14 residues. The trim removed 5 bases at V and 5 bases at J, leaving 8 bases unmatched.

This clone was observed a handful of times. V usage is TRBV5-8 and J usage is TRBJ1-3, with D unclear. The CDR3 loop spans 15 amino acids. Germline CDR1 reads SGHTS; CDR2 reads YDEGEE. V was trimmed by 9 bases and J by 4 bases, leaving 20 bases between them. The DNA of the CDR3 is TGTGCCACAATCCTCTCTGCGGGGTTGGGAAACACCATATATTTT. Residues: CATILSAGLGNTIYF.

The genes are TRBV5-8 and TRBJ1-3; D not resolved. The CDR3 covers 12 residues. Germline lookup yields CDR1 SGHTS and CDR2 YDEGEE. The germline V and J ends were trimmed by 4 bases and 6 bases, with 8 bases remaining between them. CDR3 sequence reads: CASSLGLNTIYF. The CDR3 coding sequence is TGTGCCAGCAGCCTCGGACTAAACACCATATATTTT.

As DNA, the CDR3 is TGTGCCAGCAGGGCGGAAGCGGGCCCCTACAATGAGCAGTTCTTC. This codes for CASRAEAGPYNEQFF. V gene TRBV6-4 combines with J gene TRBJ2-1; TRBD2 is a possible D gene (6 bases). The CDR3 is made up of 15 amino acids. CDR1 and CDR2 from the germline V gene are MRHNA and SNTAGT. Trimming removed 6 bases from V and 2 bases from J, with 14 bases in between.

The CDR3 nucleotides are TGTGCCAGCAGTTGGACTAGCCGTGAAGATACGCAGTATTTT. Protein sequence: CASSWTSREDTQYF. The V call is TRBV25-1, the J call TRBJ2-3; 8 bases map to TRBD2. V dropped 5 bases and J dropped 5; count of bases not matched to a gene: 6. The germline V gene encodes CDR1 MGHDK and CDR2 SYGVNS. This CDR3 has 14 amino acids.

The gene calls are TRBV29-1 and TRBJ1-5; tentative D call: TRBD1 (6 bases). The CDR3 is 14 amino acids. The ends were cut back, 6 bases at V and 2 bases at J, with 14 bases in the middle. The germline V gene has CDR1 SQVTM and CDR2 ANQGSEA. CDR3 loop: CSVGSGDRNQPQHF. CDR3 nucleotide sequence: TGCAGCGTAGGTTCAGGGGACCGCAATCAGCCCCAGCATTTT.

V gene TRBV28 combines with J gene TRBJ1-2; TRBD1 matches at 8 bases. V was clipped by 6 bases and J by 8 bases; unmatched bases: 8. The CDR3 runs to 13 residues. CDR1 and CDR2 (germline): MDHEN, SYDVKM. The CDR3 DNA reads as TGTGCCAGCAGGATTTCAGGGGGCATAGGCTACACCTTC. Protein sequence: CASRISGGIGYTF.

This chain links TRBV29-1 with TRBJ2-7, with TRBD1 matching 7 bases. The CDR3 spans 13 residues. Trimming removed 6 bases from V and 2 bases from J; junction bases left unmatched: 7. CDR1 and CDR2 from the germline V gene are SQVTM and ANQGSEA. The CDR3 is CSVLSDRAYEQYF. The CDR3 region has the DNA TGCAGCGTCCTCTCCGACAGGGCCTACGAGCAGTACTTC.

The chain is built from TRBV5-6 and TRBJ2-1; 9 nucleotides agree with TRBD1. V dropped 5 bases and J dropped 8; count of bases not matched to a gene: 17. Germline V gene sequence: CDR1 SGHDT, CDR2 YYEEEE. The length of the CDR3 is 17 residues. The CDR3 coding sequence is TGTGCCAGCAGTAAAGGTGCGGGACAGGGTCTAGTCGATGAGCAGTTCTTC. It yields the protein CASSKGAGQGLVDEQFF.

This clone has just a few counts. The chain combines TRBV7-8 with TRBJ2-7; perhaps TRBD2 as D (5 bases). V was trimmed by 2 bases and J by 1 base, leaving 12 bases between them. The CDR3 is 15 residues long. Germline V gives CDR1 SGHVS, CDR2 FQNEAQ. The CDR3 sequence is CASSLRAGGSYEQYF. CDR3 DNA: TGTGCCAGCAGCTTAAGGGCGGGTGGATCCTACGAGCAGTACTTC.

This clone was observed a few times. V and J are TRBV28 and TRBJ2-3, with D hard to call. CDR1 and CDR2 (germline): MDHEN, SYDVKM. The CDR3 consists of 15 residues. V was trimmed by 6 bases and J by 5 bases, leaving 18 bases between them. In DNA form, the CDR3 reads TGTGCCAGCAGCCCCCAGTCACCCCCGGGAGATACGCAGTATTTT. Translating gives CASSPQSPPGDTQYF.

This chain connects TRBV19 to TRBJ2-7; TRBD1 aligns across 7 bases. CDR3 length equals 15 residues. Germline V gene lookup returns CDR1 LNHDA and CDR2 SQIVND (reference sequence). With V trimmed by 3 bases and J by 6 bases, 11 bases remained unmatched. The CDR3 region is CASSIRQGSISEQYF. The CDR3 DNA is TGTGCCAGTAGTATTAGACAGGGATCGATCTCCGAGCAGTACTTC.

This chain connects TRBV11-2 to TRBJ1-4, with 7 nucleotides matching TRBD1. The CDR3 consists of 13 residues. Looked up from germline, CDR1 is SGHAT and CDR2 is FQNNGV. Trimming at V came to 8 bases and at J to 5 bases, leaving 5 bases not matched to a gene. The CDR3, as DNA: TGTGCCAGCGGCCGGGACAGAAATGAAAAACTGTTTTTT. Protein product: CASGRDRNEKLFF.

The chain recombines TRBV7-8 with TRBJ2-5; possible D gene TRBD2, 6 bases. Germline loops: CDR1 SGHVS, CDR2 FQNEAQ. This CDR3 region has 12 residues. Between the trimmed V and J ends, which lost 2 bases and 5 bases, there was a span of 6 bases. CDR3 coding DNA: TGTGCCAGCAGCTTAAGCGGGGAGACCCAGTACTTC. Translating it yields CASSLSGETQYF.

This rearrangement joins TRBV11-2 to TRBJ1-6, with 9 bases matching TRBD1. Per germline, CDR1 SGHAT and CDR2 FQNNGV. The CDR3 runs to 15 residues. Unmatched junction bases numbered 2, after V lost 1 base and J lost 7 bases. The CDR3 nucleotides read TGTGCCAGCAGCTTAGGGACAGGGGAAAATTCACCCCTCCACTTT. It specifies CASSLGTGENSPLHF.

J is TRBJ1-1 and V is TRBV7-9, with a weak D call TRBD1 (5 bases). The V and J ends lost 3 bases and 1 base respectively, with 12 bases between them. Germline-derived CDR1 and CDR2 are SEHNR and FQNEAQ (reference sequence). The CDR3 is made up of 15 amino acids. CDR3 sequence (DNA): TGTGCCAGCAGCTTGAGGTCAGGGAAGAACACTGAAGCTTTCTTT. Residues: CASSLRSGKNTEAFF.

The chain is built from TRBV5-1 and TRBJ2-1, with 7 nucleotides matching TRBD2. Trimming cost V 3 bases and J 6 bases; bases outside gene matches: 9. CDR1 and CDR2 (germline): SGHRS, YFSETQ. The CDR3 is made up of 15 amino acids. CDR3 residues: CASSWGGSTINEQFF. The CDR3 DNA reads TGCGCCAGCAGCTGGGGGGGGAGTACTATCAATGAGCAGTTCTTC. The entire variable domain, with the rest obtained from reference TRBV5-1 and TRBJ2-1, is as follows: KAGVTQTPRYLIKTRGQQVTLSCSPISGHRSVSWYQQTPGQGLQFLFEYFSETQRNKGNFPGRFSGRQFSNSRSEMNVSTLELGDSALYLCASSWGGSTINEQFFGPGTRLTVL.

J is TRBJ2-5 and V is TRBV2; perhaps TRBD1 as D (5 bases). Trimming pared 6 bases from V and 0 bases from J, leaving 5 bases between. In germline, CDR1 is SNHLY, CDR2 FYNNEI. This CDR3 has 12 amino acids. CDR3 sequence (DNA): TGTGCCAGCAGGGACAACCAAGAGACCCAGTACTTC. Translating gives CASRDNQETQYF.

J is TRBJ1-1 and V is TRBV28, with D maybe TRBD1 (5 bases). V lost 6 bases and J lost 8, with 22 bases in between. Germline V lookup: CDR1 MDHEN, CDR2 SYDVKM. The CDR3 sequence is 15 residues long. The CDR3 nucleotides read TGTGCCAGCAGAGGAGGGGCTAAAGGACCAAACGAAGCTTTCTTT. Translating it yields CASRGGAKGPNEAFF.

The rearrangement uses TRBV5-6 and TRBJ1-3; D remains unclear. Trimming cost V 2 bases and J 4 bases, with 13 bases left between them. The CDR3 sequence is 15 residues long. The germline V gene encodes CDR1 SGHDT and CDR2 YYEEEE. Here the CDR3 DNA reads TGTGCCAGCAGCTTAGATCGGACTGCAGGAAACACCATATATTTT. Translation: CASSLDRTAGNTIYF. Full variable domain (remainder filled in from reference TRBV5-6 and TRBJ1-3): DAGVTQSPTHLIKTRGQQVTLRCSPKSGHDTVSWYQQALGQGPQFIFQYYEEEERQRGNFPDRFSGHQFPNYSSELNVNALLLGDSALYLCASSLDRTAGNTIYFGEGSWLTVV.

The CDR3 sequence: CSVEDGVSGTDTQYF. The CDR3 region has the DNA TGCAGCGTTGAAGATGGTGTTAGCGGCACAGATACGCAGTATTTT. V is TRBV29-1 and J is TRBJ2-3; D is perhaps TRBD2 (5 bases). V was shortened by 0 bases and J by 1 base, with 11 bases between the two germline ends. Germline loops: CDR1 SQVTM, CDR2 ANQGSEA. The CDR3 length is 15 residues.